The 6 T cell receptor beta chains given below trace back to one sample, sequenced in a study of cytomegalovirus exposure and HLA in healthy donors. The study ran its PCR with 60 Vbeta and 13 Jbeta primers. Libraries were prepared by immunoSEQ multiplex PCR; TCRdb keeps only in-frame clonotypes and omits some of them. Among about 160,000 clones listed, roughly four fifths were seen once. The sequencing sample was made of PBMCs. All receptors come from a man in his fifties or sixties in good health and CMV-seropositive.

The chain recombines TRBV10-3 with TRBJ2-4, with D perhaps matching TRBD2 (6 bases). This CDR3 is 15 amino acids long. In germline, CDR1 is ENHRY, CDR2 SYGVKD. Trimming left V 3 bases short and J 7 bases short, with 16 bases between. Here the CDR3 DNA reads TGTGCCATCAGTGAAGGGTATCCAGGGAGGAACATTCAGTACTTC. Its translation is CAISEGYPGRNIQYF.

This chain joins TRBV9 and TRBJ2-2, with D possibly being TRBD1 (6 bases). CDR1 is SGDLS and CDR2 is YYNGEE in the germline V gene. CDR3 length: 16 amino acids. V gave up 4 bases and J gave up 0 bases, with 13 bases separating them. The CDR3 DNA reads TGTGCCAGCAGCCCTTGGACAGATACGAACACCGGGGAGCTGTTTTTT. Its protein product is CASSPWTDTNTGELFF.

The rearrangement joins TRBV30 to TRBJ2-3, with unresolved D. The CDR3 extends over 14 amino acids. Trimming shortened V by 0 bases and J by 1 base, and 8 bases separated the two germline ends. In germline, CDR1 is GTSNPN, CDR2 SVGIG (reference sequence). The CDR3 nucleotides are TGTGCCTGGAGTGTGGTCGGTCGCACAGATACGCAGTATTTT. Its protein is CAWSVVGRTDTQYF.

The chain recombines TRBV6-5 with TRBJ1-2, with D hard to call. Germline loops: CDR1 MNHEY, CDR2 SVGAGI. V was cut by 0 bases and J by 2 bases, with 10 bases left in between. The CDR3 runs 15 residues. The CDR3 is CASSYSGAANYGYTF. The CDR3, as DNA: TGTGCCAGCAGTTACTCGGGAGCAGCGAACTATGGCTACACCTTC.

CDR3 in DNA: TGTGCCAGCAGCTTGGGTGGGGCGACCACAGATACGCAGTATTTT. Its translation: CASSLGGATTDTQYF. The chain links TRBV5-4 to TRBJ2-3, with D possibly TRBD1 on 5 matching bases. V lost 0 bases to trimming and J lost 2 bases, with 10 bases between them. This CDR3 region has 15 residues. Looked up from germline, CDR1 is SGHNT and CDR2 is YYREEE (reference sequence). Using reference TRBV5-4 and TRBJ2-3 for the parts outside the CDR3, the full variable domain is ETGVTQSPTHLIKTRGQQVTLRCSSQSGHNTVSWYQQALGQGPQFIFQYYREEENGRGNFPPRFSGLQFPNYSSELNVNALELDDSALYLCASSLGGATTDTQYFGPGTRLTVL.

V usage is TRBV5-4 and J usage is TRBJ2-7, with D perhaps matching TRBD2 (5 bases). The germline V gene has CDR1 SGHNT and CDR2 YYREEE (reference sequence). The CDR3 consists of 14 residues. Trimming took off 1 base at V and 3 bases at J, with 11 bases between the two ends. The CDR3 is CASSLSGLLYEQYF. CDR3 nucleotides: TGTGCCAGCAGCTTGTCCGGACTTCTCTACGAGCAGTACTTC.